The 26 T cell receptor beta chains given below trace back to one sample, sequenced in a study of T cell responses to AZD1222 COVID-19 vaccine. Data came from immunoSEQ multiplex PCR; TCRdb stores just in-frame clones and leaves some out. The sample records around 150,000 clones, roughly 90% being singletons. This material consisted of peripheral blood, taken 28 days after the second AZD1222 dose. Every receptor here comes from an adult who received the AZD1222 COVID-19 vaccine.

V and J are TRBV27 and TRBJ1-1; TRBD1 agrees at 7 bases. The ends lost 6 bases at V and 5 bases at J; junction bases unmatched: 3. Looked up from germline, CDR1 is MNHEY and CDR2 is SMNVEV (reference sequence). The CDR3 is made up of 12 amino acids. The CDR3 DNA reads TGTGCCAGCAGACAGGGGTATACTGAAGCTTTCTTT. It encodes CASRQGYTEAFF.

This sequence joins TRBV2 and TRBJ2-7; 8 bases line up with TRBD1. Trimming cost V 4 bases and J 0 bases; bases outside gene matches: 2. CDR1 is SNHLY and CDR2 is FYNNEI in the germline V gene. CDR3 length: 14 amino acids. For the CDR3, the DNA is TGTGCCAGCAGTGCAGGGGGCGTCTCCTACGAGCAGTACTTC. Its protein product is CASSAGGVSYEQYF.

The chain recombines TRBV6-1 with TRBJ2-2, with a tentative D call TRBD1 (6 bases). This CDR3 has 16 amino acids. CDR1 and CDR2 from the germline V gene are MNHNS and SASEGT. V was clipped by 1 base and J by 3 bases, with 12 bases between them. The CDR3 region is CASSEGQGFYTGELFF. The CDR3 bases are TGTGCCAGCAGTGAAGGGCAGGGGTTTTACACCGGGGAGCTGTTTTTT.

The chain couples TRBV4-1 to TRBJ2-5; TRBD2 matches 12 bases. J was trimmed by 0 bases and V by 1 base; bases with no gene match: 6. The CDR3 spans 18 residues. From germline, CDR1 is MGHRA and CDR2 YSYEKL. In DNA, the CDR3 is TGCGCCAGCAGCCAAGGGACTAGCGGGGCGAGAAACCAAGAGACCCAGTACTTC. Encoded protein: CASSQGTSGARNQETQYF.

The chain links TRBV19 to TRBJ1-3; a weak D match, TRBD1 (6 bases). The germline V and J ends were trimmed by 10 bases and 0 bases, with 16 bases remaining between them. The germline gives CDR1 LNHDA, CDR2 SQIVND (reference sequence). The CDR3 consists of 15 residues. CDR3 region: CATGADGLSGNTIYF. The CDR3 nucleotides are TGTGCCACGGGGGCTGACGGGCTCTCTGGAAACACCATATATTTT.

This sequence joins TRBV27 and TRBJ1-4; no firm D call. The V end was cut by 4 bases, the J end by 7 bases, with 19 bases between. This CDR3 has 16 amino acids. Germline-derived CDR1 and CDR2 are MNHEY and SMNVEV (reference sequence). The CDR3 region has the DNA TGTGCCAGCAGTTCCACCCGGACTCGTTTAGCTGAAAAACTGTTTTTT. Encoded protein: CASSSTRTRLAEKLFF.

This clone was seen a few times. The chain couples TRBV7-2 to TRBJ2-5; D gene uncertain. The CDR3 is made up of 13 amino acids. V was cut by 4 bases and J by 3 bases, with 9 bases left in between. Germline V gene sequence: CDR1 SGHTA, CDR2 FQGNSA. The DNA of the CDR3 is TGTGCCAGCAGCTCGCGGACGGAAGAGACCCAGTACTTC. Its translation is CASSSRTEETQYF.

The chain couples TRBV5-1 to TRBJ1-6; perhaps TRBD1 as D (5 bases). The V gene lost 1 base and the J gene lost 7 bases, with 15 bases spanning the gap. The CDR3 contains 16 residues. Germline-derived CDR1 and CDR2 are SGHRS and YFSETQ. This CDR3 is CASSLQGSNYNSPLHF. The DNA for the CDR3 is TGCGCCAGCAGCTTGCAGGGATCGAATTACAATTCACCCCTCCACTTT. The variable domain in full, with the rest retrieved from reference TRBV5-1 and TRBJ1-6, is KAGVTQTPRYLIKTRGQQVTLSCSPISGHRSVSWYQQTPGQGLQFLFEYFSETQRNKGNFPGRFSGRQFSNSRSEMNVSTLELGDSALYLCASSLQGSNYNSPLHFGNGTRLTVT.

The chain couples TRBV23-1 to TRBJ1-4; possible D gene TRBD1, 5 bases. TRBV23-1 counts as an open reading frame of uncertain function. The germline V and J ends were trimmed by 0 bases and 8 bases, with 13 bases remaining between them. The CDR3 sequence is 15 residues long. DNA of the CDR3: TGCGCCAGCAGTCAATCGACAGCAAAGGGAGAAAAACTGTTTTTT. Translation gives CASSQSTAKGEKLFF.

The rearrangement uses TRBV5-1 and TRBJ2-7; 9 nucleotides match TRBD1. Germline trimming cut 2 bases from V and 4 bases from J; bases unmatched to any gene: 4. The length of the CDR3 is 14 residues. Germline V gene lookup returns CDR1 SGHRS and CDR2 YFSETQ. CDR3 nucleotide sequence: TGCGCCAGCAGCTTAGGGACAGGGAGATACGAGCAGTACTTC. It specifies CASSLGTGRYEQYF.

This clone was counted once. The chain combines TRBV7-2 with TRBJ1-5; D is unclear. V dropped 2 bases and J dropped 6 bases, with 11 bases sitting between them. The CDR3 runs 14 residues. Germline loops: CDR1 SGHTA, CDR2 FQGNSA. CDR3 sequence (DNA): TGTGCCAGCAGCTTACTCCTACTTGGTCAGCCCCAGCATTTT. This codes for CASSLLLLGQPQHF.

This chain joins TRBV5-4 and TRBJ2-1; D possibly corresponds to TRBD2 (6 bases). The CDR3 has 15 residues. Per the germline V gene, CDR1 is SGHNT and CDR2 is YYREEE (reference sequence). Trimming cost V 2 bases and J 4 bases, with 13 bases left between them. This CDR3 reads CASSFLARFYNEQFF. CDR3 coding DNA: TGTGCCAGCAGCTTTCTAGCGAGGTTTTACAATGAGCAGTTCTTC.

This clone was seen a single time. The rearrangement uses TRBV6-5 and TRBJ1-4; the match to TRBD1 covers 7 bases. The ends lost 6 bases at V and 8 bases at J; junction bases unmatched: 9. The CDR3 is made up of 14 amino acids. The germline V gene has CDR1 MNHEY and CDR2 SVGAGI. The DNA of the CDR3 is TGTGCCAGCAGCCCCGGGACAGTGAGCGAAAAACTGTTTTTT. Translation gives CASSPGTVSEKLFF.

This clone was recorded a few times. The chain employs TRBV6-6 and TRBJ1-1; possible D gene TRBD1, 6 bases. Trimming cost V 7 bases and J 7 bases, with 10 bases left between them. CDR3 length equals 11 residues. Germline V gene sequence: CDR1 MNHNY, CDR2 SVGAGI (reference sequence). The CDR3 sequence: CASTGTFEAFF. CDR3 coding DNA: TGTGCCAGCACGGGGACATTTGAAGCTTTCTTT.

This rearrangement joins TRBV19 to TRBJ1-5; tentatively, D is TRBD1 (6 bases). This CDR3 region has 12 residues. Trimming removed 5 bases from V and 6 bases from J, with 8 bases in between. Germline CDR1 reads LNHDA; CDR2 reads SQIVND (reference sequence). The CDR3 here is CASSEQGQPQHF. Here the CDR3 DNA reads TGTGCCAGTAGTGAACAGGGTCAGCCCCAGCATTTT. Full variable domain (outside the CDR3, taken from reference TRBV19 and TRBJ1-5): DGGITQSPKYLFRKEGQNVTLSCEQNLNHDAMYWYRQDPGQGLRLIYYSQIVNDFQKGDIAEGYSVSREKKESFPLTVTSAQKNPTAFYLCASSEQGQPQHFGDGTRLSIL.

CDR3 loop: CASRTLGNTEAFF. The CDR3 nucleotides read TGTGCCAGTAGGACCTTAGGCAACACTGAAGCTTTCTTT. The chain uses TRBV19 and TRBJ1-1; no firm D call. CDR1 LNHDA and CDR2 SQIVND come from the germline V gene (reference sequence). There are 13 residues in the CDR3. With 6 bases removed from V and 2 bases from J, the gap between germline ends came to 10 bases.

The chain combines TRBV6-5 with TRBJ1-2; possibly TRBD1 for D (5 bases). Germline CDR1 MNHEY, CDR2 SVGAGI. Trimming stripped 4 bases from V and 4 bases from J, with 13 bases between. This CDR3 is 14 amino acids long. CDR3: CASSSFSGGYGYTF. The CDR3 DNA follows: TGTGCCAGCAGTTCCTTTTCCGGGGGCTATGGCTACACCTTC.

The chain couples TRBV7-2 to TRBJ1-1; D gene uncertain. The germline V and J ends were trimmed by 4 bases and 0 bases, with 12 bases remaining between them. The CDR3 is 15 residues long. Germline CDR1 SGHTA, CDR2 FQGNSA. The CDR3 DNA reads TGTGCCAGCAGCTCAAGCCGGGCCGTGAACACTGAAGCTTTCTTT. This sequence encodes CASSSSRAVNTEAFF.

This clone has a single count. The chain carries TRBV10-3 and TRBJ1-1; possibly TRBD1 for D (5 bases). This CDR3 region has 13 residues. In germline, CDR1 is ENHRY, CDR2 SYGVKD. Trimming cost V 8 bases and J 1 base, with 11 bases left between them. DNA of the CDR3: TGTGCCATCCGGGACCTGGGGAACACTGAAGCTTTCTTT. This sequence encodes CAIRDLGNTEAFF.

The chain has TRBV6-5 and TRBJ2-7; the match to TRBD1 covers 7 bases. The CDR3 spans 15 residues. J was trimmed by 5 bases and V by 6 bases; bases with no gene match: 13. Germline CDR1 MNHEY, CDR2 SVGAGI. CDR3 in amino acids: CASSRQGPWDHEQYF. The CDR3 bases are TGTGCCAGCAGCAGACAGGGTCCTTGGGATCACGAGCAGTACTTC.

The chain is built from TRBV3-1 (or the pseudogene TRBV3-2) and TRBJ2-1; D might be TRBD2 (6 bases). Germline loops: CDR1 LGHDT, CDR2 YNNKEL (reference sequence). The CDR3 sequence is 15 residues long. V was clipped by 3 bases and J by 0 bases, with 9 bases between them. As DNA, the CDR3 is TGTGCCAGCAGCCAGCAGCGGGCCTCCTACAATGAGCAGTTCTTC. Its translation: CASSQQRASYNEQFF.

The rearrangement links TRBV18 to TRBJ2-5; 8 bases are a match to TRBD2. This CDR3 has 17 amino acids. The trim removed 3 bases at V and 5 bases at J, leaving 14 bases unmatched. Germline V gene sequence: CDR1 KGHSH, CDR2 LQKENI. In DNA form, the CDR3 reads TGTGCCAGCTCACCGGTTTTCCAGCGGGGGATCGGGGAGACCCAGTACTTC. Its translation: CASSPVFQRGIGETQYF.

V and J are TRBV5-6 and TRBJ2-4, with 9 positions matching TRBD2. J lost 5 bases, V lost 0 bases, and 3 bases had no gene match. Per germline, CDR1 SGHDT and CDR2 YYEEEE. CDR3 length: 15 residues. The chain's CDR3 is CASSLGREGQNIQYF. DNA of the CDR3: TGTGCCAGCAGCTTGGGGCGGGAGGGCCAAAACATTCAGTACTTC.

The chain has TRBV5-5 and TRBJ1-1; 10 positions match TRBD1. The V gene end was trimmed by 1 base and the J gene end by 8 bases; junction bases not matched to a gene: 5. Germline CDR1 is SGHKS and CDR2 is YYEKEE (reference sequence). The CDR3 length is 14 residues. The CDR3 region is CASSLWGTGEEAFF. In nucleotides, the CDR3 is TGTGCCAGCAGCTTGTGGGGGACAGGGGAAGAAGCTTTCTTT.

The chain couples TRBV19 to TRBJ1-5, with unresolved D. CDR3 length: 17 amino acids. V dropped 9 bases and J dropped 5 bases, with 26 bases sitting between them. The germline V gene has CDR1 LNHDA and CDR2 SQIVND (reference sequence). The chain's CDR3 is CASRASRGRPRDQPQHF. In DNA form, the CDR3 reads TGTGCCAGCCGAGCGAGCCGAGGACGTCCCAGAGATCAGCCCCAGCATTTT.

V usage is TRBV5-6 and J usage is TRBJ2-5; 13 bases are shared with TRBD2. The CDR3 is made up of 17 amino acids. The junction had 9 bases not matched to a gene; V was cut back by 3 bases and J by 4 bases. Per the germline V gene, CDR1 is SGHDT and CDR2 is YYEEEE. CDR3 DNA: TGTGCCAGCAGCTGGACTAGCGGGAGCCACCTTCCAGAGACCCAGTACTTC. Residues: CASSWTSGSHLPETQYF.